The clone carrying this T cell receptor beta chain was found a few times. The data derive from a study of T cell clonality in common variable immunodeficiency. Using immunoSEQ multiplex PCR, the repertoire was profiled, and TCRdb retains in-frame clones only, with some absent. The data show approximately 50,000 clones, none appearing only once, with approximately 2.2% held by the ten largest. Sequenced material: peripheral blood mononuclear cells. The receptor was isolated from a person aged 18 to 69 in good health.

CDR3 DNA, as far as it was read: TGTGCCAGTAAGGAGGGGACGTGGGCTAGCGGGATTAATGAC. Its translation: CASKEGTWASGIND. The full CDR3 protein is CASKEGTWASGINDYTF. The chain has TRBV19 and TRBJ1-2, with TRBD1 as a possible D gene (5 bases). The read ends 3 residues before the CDR3 terminus; that terminus is restored from the germline J gene. The germline gives CDR1 LNHDA, CDR2 SQIVND (reference sequence). The CDR3 is made up of 17 amino acids.